This T cell receptor (beta chain) derives from a study of beta chain features in type 1 diabetes. Since all of the isolated RNA was reverse transcribed, expressed TCRB transcripts were what got sequenced. TCRdb keeps only in-frame clones here, not all; method: immunoSEQ multiplex PCR. This sample has 200,000 to 250,000 clones, with around 13% found just once. The study, taken as a whole, reports: Moderate but significant shortening of TCRB CDR3s was recorded in all four CD4+ subsets from Type 1 diabetes patients.

This clone was detected only a few times. Its target is unknown. The ends were cut back, 0 bases at V and 7 bases at J, with 6 bases in the middle. Germline V gives CDR1 MNHNY, CDR2 SVGAGI (reference sequence). This CDR3 region has 12 residues. The collection from each donor was one heparinised blood draw averaging roughly 0.12 L. This receptor was taken from a man between 25 and 39 years old with type 1 diabetes. Sequenced material: naive CD4+ T cells from blood. The rearrangement joins TRBV6-6 to TRBJ1-2; a possible D gene is TRBD1 (5 bases). Here the CDR3 DNA reads TGTGCCAGCAGTTACTCGGACACTGGCTACACCTTC. Translating gives CASSYSDTGYTF.